This TCR beta chain was recorded in a study of T cell responses to AZD1222 COVID-19 vaccine. Study conclusions and caveats: Spike was spanned by vaccine-associated CD4 TCRs, with dominance at 160-218 and 743-854. Only after the peak T cell response were repertoires sampled. Baseline serostatus was positive in only a handful of AZD1222 recipients.

Assay: immunoSEQ multiplex PCR; the TCRdb copy retains only in-frame clones and omits some. The sample has some 180,000 clones; roughly nine tenths are singletons. Concerning this clone itself: The antigen is undetermined.

The germline CDR1 and CDR2 sequences are SGHRS and YFSETQ. The CDR3 extends over 20 amino acids. The junction had 16 bases not matched to a gene; V was cut back by 0 bases and J by 8 bases. The sequence came from an adult who received the AZD1222 COVID-19 vaccine. V is TRBV5-1 and J is TRBJ2-1; TRBD2 matches 14 bases. Sequenced material: peripheral blood, taken 28 days after the second AZD1222 dose. CDR3 nucleotides: TGCGCCAGCAGCTTGGATGGTGGACTAGCGGGAGGTTCAAGAAGGGATGAGCAGTTCTTC. Protein product: CASSLDGGLAGGSRRDEQFF.